This section outlines one TCR beta chain sequence together with its context. Its antigen is as yet unknown. The junction departs from the called germline gene at one end, perhaps through a read error. These data belong to a study of breast tumors, draining lymph nodes, adjacent tissues. Study outcomes and limitations: Tumor TCR diversity was below lymph nodes but above nontumor tissue. Luminal-like breast cancer showed significantly greater tumor-nontumor repertoire similarity than basal-like breast cancer did. The data were judged consistent with most tumor T cells coming from lymph node and expanding in tumor.

TCRdb reanalysed the multiplex PCR reads using MiXCR and keeps one entry per CDR3 protein. The table shows more than 7,500 distinct CDR3 sequences, with around 70% occurring only once. The germline gives CDR1 DFQATT, CDR2 SNEGSKA (reference sequence). This CDR3 comprises 13 residues. The sequence was collected from a female donor with breast cancer. Some clones in this sample may be carry-over from other donors' samples. The V and J genes are TRBV20-1 and TRBJ2-7; TRBD1 matches 8 bases. Sequences were obtained from tumor-adjacent breast tissue. As DNA, the CDR3 is TGCAGTGGTAGACAGGGGCCGGGGGACGAGCAGTACTTC. Amino acid sequence: CSGRQGPGDEQYF.